One and the same sample provided the 32 T cell receptor beta chains below, sequenced in a study of T cells in Graves' hyperthyroidism and ophthalmopathy. Regions amplified from RNA transcripts were the TCR beta CDR3 regions. A set of HTBI primers served as the primers for a first-round RT-PCR of the TCR CDR3. TCRdb reanalysed the multiplex PCR reads using MiXCR and keeps one entry per CDR3 protein. The sample contains more than 600,000 distinct CDR3 sequences, 16% of which appear only once. The sample was blood. These receptors came from a man aged 18 to 29 with Graves' hyperthyroidism.

This clonotype was seen at least ten times. V usage is TRBV7-2 and J usage is TRBJ2-3; D remains ambiguous. The CDR3 runs 14 residues. V was pared by 1 base and J by 7 bases, with 12 bases between. Germline V gene sequence: CDR1 SGHTA, CDR2 FQGNSA. The CDR3, as DNA: TGTGCCAGCAGCTTAGAGGGCAGTATAAATACGCAGTATTTT. Protein product: CASSLEGSINTQYF.

There are a few counts of this clonotype. The chain is built from TRBV5-1 and TRBJ1-5; D ambiguous. CDR3 length: 15 amino acids. The V and J ends lost 3 bases and 7 bases respectively, with 17 bases between them. Germline V gene sequence: CDR1 SGHRS, CDR2 YFSETQ. The CDR3 reads CASSSGQPDGQPQHF. In nucleotides, the CDR3 is TGCGCCAGCAGCTCGGGTCAACCCGACGGGCAGCCCCAGCATTTT. The full variable domain, rest sourced from reference TRBV5-1 and TRBJ1-5, is KAGVTQTPRYLIKTRGQQVTLSCSPISGHRSVSWYQQTPGQGLQFLFEYFSETQRNKGNFPGRFSGRQFSNSRSEMNVSTLELGDSALYLCASSSGQPDGQPQHFGDGTRLSIL.

This clonotype has a single count. The V gene is TRBV4-3, the J gene TRBJ1-2; TRBD1 agrees at 9 bases. J was trimmed by 4 bases and V by 3 bases; bases with no gene match: 3. CDR3 length: 14 residues. Germline assignment: CDR1 LGHNA and CDR2 YSLEER. The CDR3 is CASSHPGQGYGYTF. In DNA, the CDR3 is TGCGCCAGCAGCCACCCGGGACAGGGCTATGGCTACACCTTC.

The table lists this clonotype with a few counts. The chain recombines TRBV9 with TRBJ2-7; either TRBD1 or TRBD2 may supply D (5 bases each). V was shortened by 2 bases and J by 0 bases, with 12 bases between the two germline ends. This CDR3 comprises 15 residues. Germline loops: CDR1 SGDLS, CDR2 YYNGEE. This chain's CDR3 is CASSVGRESSYEQYF. CDR3 nucleotide sequence: TGTGCCAGCAGCGTCGGCAGGGAGAGCTCCTACGAGCAGTACTTC.

The CDR3 loop reads CASAWGEVGYTF. CDR3 in DNA: TGTGCTAGTGCTTGGGGGGAAGTTGGCTACACCTTC. The chain combines TRBV12-5 with TRBJ1-2, with D tentatively TRBD1 (5 bases). V gave up 7 bases and J gave up 7 bases, with 13 bases separating them. The CDR3 loop spans 12 amino acids. Germline V CDR1 and CDR2: LGHNT, FRNRAP.

This clonotype was counted only a few times. Compared with germline, one end of the junction differs, possibly owing to a read error. The genes are TRBV12-3 or TRBV12-4 and TRBJ1-1; a weak D match, TRBD1 (5 bases). This CDR3 has 13 residues. The CDR3, as DNA: TGTACCAGCAGTAAGACACGGGGGACTGAAGCTTTCTTT. Translating it yields CTSSKTRGTEAFF.

This clonotype was seen repeatedly, ten times or more. The chain has TRBV20-1 and TRBJ2-7, with 8 positions matching TRBD1. The CDR3 extends over 14 amino acids. V shed 0 bases and J 3 bases; nucleotides not matched to a gene: 4. CDR1 is DFQATT and CDR2 is SNEGSKA in the germline V gene (reference sequence). CDR3 amino acids: CSAREPGGRYEQYF. The DNA of the CDR3 is TGCAGTGCTAGAGAACCAGGGGGCCGCTACGAGCAGTACTTC.

The table lists this clonotype with many counts. The CDR3 DNA reads as TGTGCCAGCAGTTACGCACACGGGACAGGGGGCTTTCGTTTCAGGAATGAGCAGTTCTTC. It is translated as CASSYAHGTGGFRFRNEQFF. The V gene is TRBV6-2 or TRBV6-3, the J gene TRBJ2-1, with 12 bases aligning to TRBD1. The CDR3 loop spans 20 amino acids. V dropped 2 bases and J dropped 7; count of bases not matched to a gene: 18. Germline assignment: CDR1 MNHEY and CDR2 SVGEGT.

This clonotype was counted a few times. V is TRBV20-1 and J is TRBJ2-1; 10 bases are a match to TRBD2. The germline V gene has CDR1 DFQATT and CDR2 SNEGSKA (reference sequence). The ends lost 0 bases at V and 7 bases at J; junction bases unmatched: 6. The CDR3 has 15 amino acids. CDR3 in amino acids: CSAREGSGRQNEQFF. The DNA of the CDR3 is TGCAGTGCTAGAGAGGGTAGCGGGAGGCAAAATGAGCAGTTCTTC.

The rearrangement links TRBV7-8 to TRBJ2-7, with D possibly being TRBD2 (5 bases). The V end was cut by 2 bases, the J end by 3 bases, with 20 bases between. The germline V gene encodes CDR1 SGHVS and CDR2 FQNEAQ. This CDR3 is built from 17 residues. The CDR3 here is CASSLYVGLPGFYEQYF. CDR3 in DNA: TGTGCCAGCAGCTTATATGTTGGGCTTCCGGGATTCTACGAGCAGTACTTC.

This clonotype was seen repeatedly, ten times or more. The V call is TRBV20-1, the J call TRBJ1-1; 7 nucleotides align to TRBD1. Losses at the gene ends were 4 bases for V and 0 bases for J; bases not matched to a gene: 5. The CDR3 is made up of 14 amino acids. Germline lookup yields CDR1 DFQATT and CDR2 SNEGSKA (reference sequence). CDR3 amino acids: CSAKTGHLNTEAFF. CDR3 sequence (DNA): TGCAGTGCTAAGACAGGGCATTTGAACACTGAAGCTTTCTTT.

The J gene is TRBJ2-7, the V gene TRBV19, with 10 nucleotides matching TRBD1. Germline-derived CDR1 and CDR2 are LNHDA and SQIVND (reference sequence). The ends lost 10 bases at V and 0 bases at J; junction bases unmatched: 12. This CDR3 contains 16 residues. This CDR3 reads CATSRDRGIFSYEQYF. The DNA for the CDR3 is TGTGCCACCTCCAGGGACAGGGGAATTTTCTCCTACGAGCAGTACTTC.

This clonotype has a handful of counts. The CDR3 coding sequence is TGCGCCAGCAGCTTGGGTTTTGAGGGACAGCTCAGGGACGAGCAGTACTTC. This gives the protein CASSLGFEGQLRDEQYF. The V gene is TRBV5-1, the J gene TRBJ2-7, with TRBD1 matching 7 bases. CDR1 and CDR2 from the germline V gene are SGHRS and YFSETQ. There are 17 residues in the CDR3. Trimming removed 0 bases from V and 5 bases from J; junction bases left unmatched: 14.

This clonotype was picked up many times. Here the CDR3 reads CASSYTNTEAFF. DNA for the CDR3: TGTGCCAGCAGCTACACGAACACTGAAGCTTTCTTT. The genes are TRBV12-3 or TRBV12-4 and TRBJ1-1; D is uncertain. V lost 6 bases and J 1 base, leaving 6 bases between the germline ends. The CDR3 is 12 residues long.

This clonotype occurred a few times. At one of its ends the junction is not consistent with the germline gene, which may arise from a read error. The chain joins TRBV27 to TRBJ2-5, with 7 bases identical to TRBD2. Germline loops: CDR1 MNHEY, CDR2 SMNVEV (reference sequence). There are 14 residues in the CDR3. The CDR3 is CASSSRDYQGTQYF. The CDR3 DNA reads as TGTGCCAGCAGTTCCCGGGACTACCAAGGGACCCAGTACTTC.

The chain links TRBV6-1 to TRBJ2-7; 11 bases map to TRBD2. The CDR3 sequence is 14 residues long. Trimming cost V 6 bases and J 2 bases; bases outside gene matches: 3. The germline V gene encodes CDR1 MNHNS and CDR2 SASEGT. The CDR3 bases are TGTGCCAGCAGGGAACTAGCGGGGGCCTACGAGCAGTACTTC. Translated, it gives CASRELAGAYEQYF.

The table lists this clonotype with many counts. The CDR3 sequence is CASSSGPYEQYF. For the CDR3, the DNA is TGTGCCAGCAGTTCGGGACCGTACGAGCAGTACTTC. V is TRBV6-1 and J is TRBJ2-7; D tentatively fits TRBD1 or TRBD2 (5 bases each). Germline-derived CDR1 and CDR2 are MNHNS and SASEGT. Between the trimmed V and J ends, which lost 5 bases and 4 bases, there was a span of 9 bases. This CDR3 contains 12 residues.

This clonotype was seen at least ten times. This chain connects TRBV28 to TRBJ2-7, with a weak D call TRBD1 (5 bases). In germline, CDR1 is MDHEN, CDR2 SYDVKM. The CDR3 length is 14 residues. V was cut by 5 bases and J by 0 bases, with 11 bases left in between. CDR3 DNA sequence: TGTGCCAGCAGTCTCTTAGGGGACTCCTACGAGCAGTACTTC. This translates into CASSLLGDSYEQYF.

The chain employs TRBV28 and TRBJ2-1, with TRBD2 matching over 7 bases. Germline CDR1 MDHEN, CDR2 SYDVKM. The CDR3 consists of 16 residues. Losses at the gene ends were 5 bases for V and 0 bases for J; bases not matched to a gene: 7. The CDR3: CASSAPRGDSYNEQFF. CDR3 in DNA: TGTGCCAGCAGTGCCCCCCGGGGGGACTCCTACAATGAGCAGTTCTTC.

This clonotype appeared many times. The J gene is TRBJ1-3, the V gene TRBV12-3 or TRBV12-4, with unresolved D. This CDR3 has 13 amino acids. The V and J ends lost 3 bases and 0 bases respectively, with 3 bases between them. DNA of the CDR3: TGTGCCAGCAGTTTTAGCTCTGGAAACACCATATATTTT. Protein: CASSFSSGNTIYF.

This clonotype was observed at least ten times. This rearrangement joins TRBV10-2 to TRBJ2-7; TRBD2 aligns across 7 bases. Germline CDR1 is WSHSY and CDR2 is SAAADI. V was pared by 7 bases and J by 2 bases, with 11 bases of the junction left unmatched. CDR3 length: 15 residues. The CDR3 is CASTETWGTTYEQYF. CDR3 nucleotide sequence: TGCGCCAGCACGGAGACGTGGGGGACTACCTACGAGCAGTACTTC.

CDR3 sequence: CASRPGAHQRHNEQFF. The CDR3 DNA is TGTGCCAGCAGGCCCGGGGCTCACCAGCGCCACAATGAGCAGTTCTTC. This chain joins TRBV6-1 and TRBJ2-1; D might be TRBD1 or TRBD2, each matching 5 bases. This CDR3 has 16 residues. In germline, CDR1 is MNHNS, CDR2 SASEGT. Trimming removed 6 bases from V and 5 bases from J, with 20 bases in between.

This clonotype was seen only a few times. The genes are TRBV28 and TRBJ1-3, with D maybe TRBD1 (6 bases). The CDR3 extends over 17 amino acids. Looked up from germline, CDR1 is MDHEN and CDR2 is SYDVKM. V shed 7 bases and J shed 2 bases, with 21 bases lying between them. Here the CDR3 reads CASNKAGQFETGNTIYF. The CDR3 nucleotides are TGTGCCAGCAACAAGGCCGGACAGTTTGAAACTGGAAACACCATATATTTT.

This clonotype was found many times. The chain employs TRBV28 and TRBJ1-5, with D unresolved. V was cut by 5 bases and J by 1 base, with 12 bases left in between. The CDR3 sequence is 15 residues long. Germline-derived CDR1 and CDR2 are MDHEN and SYDVKM. The CDR3 DNA reads TGTGCCAGCAGTCAGACACCGATGAGCAATCAGCCCCAGCATTTT. Translation: CASSQTPMSNQPQHF. The entire variable domain, with the rest obtained from reference TRBV28 and TRBJ1-5, is as follows: DVKVTQSSRYLVKRTGEKVFLECVQDMDHENMFWYRQDPGLGLRLIYFSYDVKMKEKGDIPEGYSVSREKKERFSLILESASTNQTSMYLCASSQTPMSNQPQHFGDGTRLSIL.

The chain employs TRBV25-1 and TRBJ2-2; the D is unclear. The CDR3 consists of 14 residues. Germline V gene data show CDR1 as MGHDK and CDR2 as SYGVNS. The V gene lost 3 bases and the J gene lost 11 bases, with 16 bases spanning the gap. The CDR3 is CASSDGGKRGELFF. As DNA, the CDR3 is TGTGCCAGCAGTGATGGTGGTAAGCGCGGAGAGCTGTTTTTT.

This clonotype has at least ten counts. V is TRBV12-3 or TRBV12-4 and J is TRBJ1-2; perhaps TRBD1 as D (6 bases). V was cut by 3 bases and J by 6 bases, with 11 bases left in between. CDR3 size: 13 residues. CDR3: CASSFWGADGYTF. The CDR3 DNA reads TGTGCCAGCAGTTTTTGGGGGGCGGATGGCTACACCTTC.

The J gene is TRBJ2-1, the V gene TRBV13; no firm D call. Trimming cost V 5 bases and J 4 bases, with 21 bases left between them. The CDR3 is 17 amino acids. CDR1 is PRHDT, CDR2 FYEKMQ, per germline (reference sequence). CDR3 DNA: TGTGCCAGCAGCCCATTCGGATTGCGGTACCCATACAATGAGCAGTTCTTC. Protein product: CASSPFGLRYPYNEQFF.

This clonotype was seen repeatedly, ten times or more. J is TRBJ1-5 and V is TRBV28, with unresolved D. CDR1 is MDHEN and CDR2 is SYDVKM in the germline V gene. V gave up 8 bases and J gave up 4 bases, with 12 bases separating them. The CDR3 runs 13 residues. This CDR3 is CASGPERNQPQHF. In DNA form, the CDR3 reads TGTGCCAGCGGCCCGGAGAGGAATCAGCCCCAGCATTTT.

This clonotype was counted many times. V usage is TRBV9 and J usage is TRBJ1-5; TRBD1 is a possible D gene (5 bases). Trimming removed 10 bases from V and 9 bases from J, with 20 bases in between. CDR1 is SGDLS and CDR2 is YYNGEE in the germline V gene. CDR3 length: 13 amino acids. As DNA, the CDR3 is TGTGCCGTTGTGGGGGGGTCGTTGTTGCCCCAGCATTTT. Amino acid sequence: CAVVGGSLLPQHF.

This clonotype was observed a handful of times. Germline and junction disagree at one end, which may indicate a read error. The chain is built from TRBV19 and TRBJ2-3; D unclear. This CDR3 contains 12 residues. Germline CDR1 reads LNHDA; CDR2 reads SQIVND (reference sequence). Written as DNA, the CDR3 is TGTGCCAGTAGTATAGGCGCAGATACGCGGTATTTT. Its protein is CASSIGADTRYF.

The chain recombines TRBV12-5 with TRBJ2-2; 11 bases agree with TRBD2. The CDR3 covers 16 residues. The germline CDR1 and CDR2 sequences are LGHNT and FRNRAP. V dropped 6 bases and J dropped 1; count of bases not matched to a gene: 4. For the CDR3, the DNA is TGTGCTAGTGGCTGGGGGACTAGCGGGAACACCGGGGAGCTGTTTTTT. Translation gives CASGWGTSGNTGELFF.

This clonotype has ten or more counts. The chain's CDR3 is CASSSRTGGSEKLFF. CDR3 bases: TGTGCCAGCAGCTCTAGGACAGGGGGCAGTGAAAAACTGTTTTTT. This chain links TRBV2 with TRBJ1-4; 11 bases map to TRBD1. Germline CDR1 is SNHLY and CDR2 is FYNNEI. V lost 6 bases to trimming and J lost 7 bases; unmatched junction nucleotides: 7. This CDR3 comprises 15 residues.